The source of this TCR beta chain is a study of memory CD4+ T cells and cytomegalovirus serostatus. About the study: This sample comes from healthy Belgian adults, under 10 CMV seropositive, approximately 23 seronegative. Overall study findings and caveats: Suggested: most of the CMV-linked TCR signature lies in CD4+ memory cells. Of 150 to 200 reported CMV TCRbeta sequences, around 63 were found in memory CD4+ repertoires. CMV serostatus prediction reached median AUC about 0.96, or 0.93 with US-trained model.

A note on this clone: Its antigen is undetermined.

Sequencing used immunoSEQ multiplex PCR; TCRdb keeps in-frame clones, though not all of them. This table has some 95,000 clones, over 70% appearing once. Germline-derived CDR1 and CDR2 are SGHDT and YYEEEE. The ends were cut back, 1 base at V and 1 base at J, with 8 bases in the middle. This CDR3 has 14 residues. The sort gate was single viable CD3+CD4+CD8-CD45RO+ cells for memory CD4+ T cells. The clonotype comes from an adult in good health and CMV-seropositive. Sequencing input: memory CD4+ T cells from blood. The chain couples TRBV5-6 to TRBJ2-5; maybe TRBD1 (5 bases). Written as DNA, the CDR3 is TGTGCCAGCAGCTTGCGGACACCCCAAGAGACCCAGTACTTC. Residues: CASSLRTPQETQYF.